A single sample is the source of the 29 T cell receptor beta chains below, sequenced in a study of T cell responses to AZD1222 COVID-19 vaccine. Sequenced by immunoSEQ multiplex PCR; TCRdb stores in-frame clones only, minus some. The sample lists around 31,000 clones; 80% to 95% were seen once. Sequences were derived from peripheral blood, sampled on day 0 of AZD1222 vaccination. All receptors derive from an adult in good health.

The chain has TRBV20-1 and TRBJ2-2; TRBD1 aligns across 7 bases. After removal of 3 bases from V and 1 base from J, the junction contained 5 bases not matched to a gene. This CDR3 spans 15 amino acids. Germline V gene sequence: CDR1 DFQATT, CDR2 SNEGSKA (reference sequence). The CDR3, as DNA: TGCAGTGCTAGTGATGACAGGGTGAACACCGGGGAGCTGTTTTTT. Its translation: CSASDDRVNTGELFF.

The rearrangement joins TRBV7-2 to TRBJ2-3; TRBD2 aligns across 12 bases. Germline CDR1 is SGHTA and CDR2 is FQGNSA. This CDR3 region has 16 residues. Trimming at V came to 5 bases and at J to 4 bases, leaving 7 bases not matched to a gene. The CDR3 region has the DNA TGTGCCAGCAGCCCACTAGCGGGGGGCCCGCCAGATACGCAGTATTTT. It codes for CASSPLAGGPPDTQYF. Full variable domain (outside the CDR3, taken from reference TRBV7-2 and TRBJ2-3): GAGVSQSPSNKVTEKGKDVELRCDPISGHTALYWYRQSLGQGLEFLIYFQGNSAPDKSGLPSDRFSAERTGGSVSTLTIQRTQQEDSAVYLCASSPLAGGPPDTQYFGPGTRLTVL.

The CDR3 region is CASSQDGAGGMTGELFF. The CDR3 DNA reads TGCGCCAGCAGCCAAGATGGGGCGGGGGGAATGACCGGGGAGCTGTTTTTT. The rearrangement links TRBV4-1 to TRBJ2-2; 8 bases fit TRBD2. The CDR3 runs 17 residues. Germline V gene lookup returns CDR1 MGHRA and CDR2 YSYEKL. The trim removed 0 bases at V and 5 bases at J, leaving 8 bases unmatched.

CDR3 sequence reads: CASSPTRRQGNEQFF. The CDR3 region has the DNA TGTGCCAGCAGCCCAACCCGAAGACAGGGCAATGAGCAGTTCTTC. V is TRBV3-1 (or the pseudogene TRBV3-2) and J is TRBJ2-1, with 7 bases matching TRBD1. CDR1 is LGHDT, CDR2 YNNKEL, per germline (reference sequence). V shed 4 bases, J shed 6 bases, and the junction held 9 bases outside the gene matches. The CDR3 extends over 15 amino acids.

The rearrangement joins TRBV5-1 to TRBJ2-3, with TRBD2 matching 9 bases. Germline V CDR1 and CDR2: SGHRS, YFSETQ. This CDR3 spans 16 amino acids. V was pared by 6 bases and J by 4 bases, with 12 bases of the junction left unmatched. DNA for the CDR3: TGCGCCAGCACCAAAAGTAGCGGGGGTGGCCCAGATACGCAGTATTTT. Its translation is CASTKSSGGGPDTQYF.

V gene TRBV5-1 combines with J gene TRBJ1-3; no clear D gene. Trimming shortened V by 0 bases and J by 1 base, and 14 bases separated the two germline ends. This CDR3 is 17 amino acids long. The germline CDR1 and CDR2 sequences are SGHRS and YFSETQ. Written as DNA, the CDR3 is TGCGCCAGCAGCTTGGAAGGAACTTCCAGATCTGGAAACACCATATATTTT. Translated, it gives CASSLEGTSRSGNTIYF.

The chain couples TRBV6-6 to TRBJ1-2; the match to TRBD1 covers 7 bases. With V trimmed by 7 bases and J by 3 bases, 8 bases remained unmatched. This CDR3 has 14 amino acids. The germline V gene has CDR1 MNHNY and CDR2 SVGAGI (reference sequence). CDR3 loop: CASKTGEGYYGYTF. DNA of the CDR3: TGTGCCAGCAAAACAGGGGAAGGATACTATGGCTACACCTTC.

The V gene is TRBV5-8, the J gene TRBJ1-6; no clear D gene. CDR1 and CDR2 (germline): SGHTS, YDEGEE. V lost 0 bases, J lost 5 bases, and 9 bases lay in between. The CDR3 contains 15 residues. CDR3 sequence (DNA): TGTGCCAGCAGCTTGGGGACGATAAATAATTCACCCCTCCACTTT. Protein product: CASSLGTINNSPLHF.

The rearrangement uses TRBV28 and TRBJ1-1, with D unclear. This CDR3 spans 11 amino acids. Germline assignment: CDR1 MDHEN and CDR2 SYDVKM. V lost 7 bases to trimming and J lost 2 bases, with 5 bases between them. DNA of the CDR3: TGTGCCAGCAAAGCTAACACTGAAGCTTTCTTT. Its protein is CASKANTEAFF.

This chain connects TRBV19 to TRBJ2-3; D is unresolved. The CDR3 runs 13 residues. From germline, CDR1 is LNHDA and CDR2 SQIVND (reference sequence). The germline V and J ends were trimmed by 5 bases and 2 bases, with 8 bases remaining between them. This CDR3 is CASSPPNTDTQYF. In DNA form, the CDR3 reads TGTGCCAGTAGTCCCCCCAACACAGATACGCAGTATTTT.

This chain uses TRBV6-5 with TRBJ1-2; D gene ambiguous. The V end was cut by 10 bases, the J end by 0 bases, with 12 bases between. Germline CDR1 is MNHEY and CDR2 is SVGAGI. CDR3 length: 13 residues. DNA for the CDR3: TGTGCCATCTCCCTGGGGTCTAACTATGGCTACACCTTC. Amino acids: CAISLGSNYGYTF.

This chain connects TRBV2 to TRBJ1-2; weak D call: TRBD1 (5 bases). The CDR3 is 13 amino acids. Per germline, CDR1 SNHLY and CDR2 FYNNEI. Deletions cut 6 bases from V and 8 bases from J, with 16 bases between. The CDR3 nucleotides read TGTGCCAGCAGGGCCCTTCAGGGTCCGGGCTACACCTTC. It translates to CASRALQGPGYTF.

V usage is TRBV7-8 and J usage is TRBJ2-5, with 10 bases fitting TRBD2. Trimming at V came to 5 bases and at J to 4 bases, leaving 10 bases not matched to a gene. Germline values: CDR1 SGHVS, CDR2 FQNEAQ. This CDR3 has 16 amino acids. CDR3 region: CASSGRAGGPGETQYF. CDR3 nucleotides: TGTGCCAGCAGCGGGCGAGCGGGGGGGCCTGGAGAGACCCAGTACTTC.

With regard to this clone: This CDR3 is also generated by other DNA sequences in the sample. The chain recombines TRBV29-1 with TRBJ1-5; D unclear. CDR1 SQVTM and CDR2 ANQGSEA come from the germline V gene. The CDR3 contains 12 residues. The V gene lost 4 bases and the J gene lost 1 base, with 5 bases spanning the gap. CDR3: CSVGGSNQPQHF. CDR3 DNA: TGCAGCGTTGGCGGGAGCAATCAGCCCCAGCATTTT.

The CDR3 DNA is TGTGCCAGCAGCTTGGGACGGGGTGGTGAAAAACTGTTTTTT. This sequence encodes CASSLGRGGEKLFF. This chain uses TRBV7-2 with TRBJ1-4, with D possibly TRBD1 on 5 matching bases. Germline V gene lookup returns CDR1 SGHTA and CDR2 FQGNSA. V lost 3 bases to trimming and J lost 7 bases, with 12 bases between them. The CDR3 consists of 14 residues.

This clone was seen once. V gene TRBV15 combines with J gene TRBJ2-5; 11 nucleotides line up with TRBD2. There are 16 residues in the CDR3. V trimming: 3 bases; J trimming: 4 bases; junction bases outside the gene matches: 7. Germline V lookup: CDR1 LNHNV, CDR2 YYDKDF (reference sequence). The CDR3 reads CATSSPRLAGRETQYF. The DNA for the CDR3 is TGTGCCACCAGCAGCCCTCGACTAGCGGGGAGAGAGACCCAGTACTTC.

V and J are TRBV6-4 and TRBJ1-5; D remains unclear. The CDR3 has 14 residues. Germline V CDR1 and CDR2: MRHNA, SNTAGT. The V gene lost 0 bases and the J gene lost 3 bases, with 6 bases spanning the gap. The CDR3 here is CASSDSPDNQPQHF. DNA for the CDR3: TGTGCCAGCAGTGACTCGCCAGACAATCAGCCCCAGCATTTT.

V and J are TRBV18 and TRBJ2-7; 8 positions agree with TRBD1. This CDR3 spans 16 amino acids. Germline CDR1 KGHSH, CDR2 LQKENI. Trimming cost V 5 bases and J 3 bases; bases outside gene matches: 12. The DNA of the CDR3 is TGTGCCAGCTCAAATAAACAGGGGGAATGGGGCTACGAGCAGTACTTC. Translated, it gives CASSNKQGEWGYEQYF.

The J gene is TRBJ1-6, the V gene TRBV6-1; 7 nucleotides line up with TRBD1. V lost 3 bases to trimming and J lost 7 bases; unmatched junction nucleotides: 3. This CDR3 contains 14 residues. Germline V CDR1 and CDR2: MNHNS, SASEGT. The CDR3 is CASSETGPNSPLHF. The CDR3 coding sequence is TGTGCCAGCAGTGAGACAGGGCCAAATTCACCCCTCCACTTT.

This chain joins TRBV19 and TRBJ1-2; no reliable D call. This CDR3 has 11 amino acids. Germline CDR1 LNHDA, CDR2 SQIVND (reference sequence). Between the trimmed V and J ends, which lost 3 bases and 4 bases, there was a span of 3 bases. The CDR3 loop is CASSITYGYTF. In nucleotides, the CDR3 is TGTGCCAGTAGTATTACCTATGGCTACACCTTC.

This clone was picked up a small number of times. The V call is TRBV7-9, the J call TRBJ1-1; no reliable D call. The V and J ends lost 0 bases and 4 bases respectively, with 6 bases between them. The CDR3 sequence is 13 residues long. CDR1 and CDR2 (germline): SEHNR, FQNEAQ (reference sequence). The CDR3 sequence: CASSLATSTEAFF. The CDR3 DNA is TGTGCCAGCAGCTTAGCAACCAGCACTGAAGCTTTCTTT.

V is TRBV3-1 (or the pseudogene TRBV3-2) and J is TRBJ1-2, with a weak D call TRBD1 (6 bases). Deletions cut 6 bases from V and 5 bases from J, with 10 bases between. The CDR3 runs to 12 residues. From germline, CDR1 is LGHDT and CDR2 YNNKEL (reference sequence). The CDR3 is CASRKGGYGYTF. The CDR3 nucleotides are TGTGCCAGCAGGAAGGGGGGGTATGGCTACACCTTC.

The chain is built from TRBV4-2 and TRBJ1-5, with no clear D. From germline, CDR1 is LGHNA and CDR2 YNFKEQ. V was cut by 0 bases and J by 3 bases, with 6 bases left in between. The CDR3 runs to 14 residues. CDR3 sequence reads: CASSQDRTNQPQHF. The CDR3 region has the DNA TGTGCCAGCAGCCAAGACCGGACCAATCAGCCCCAGCATTTT.

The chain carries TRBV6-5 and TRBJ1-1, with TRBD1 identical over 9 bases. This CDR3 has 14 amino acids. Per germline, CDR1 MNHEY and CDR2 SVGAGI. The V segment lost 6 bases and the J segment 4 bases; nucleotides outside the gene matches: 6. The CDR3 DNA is TGTGCCAGCAGGACACAGGGGGCTGGCACTGAAGCTTTCTTT. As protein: CASRTQGAGTEAFF.

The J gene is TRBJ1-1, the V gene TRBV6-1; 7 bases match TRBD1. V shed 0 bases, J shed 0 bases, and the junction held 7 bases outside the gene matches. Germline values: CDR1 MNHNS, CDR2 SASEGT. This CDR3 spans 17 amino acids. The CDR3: CASSEAGQATMNTEAFF. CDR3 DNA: TGTGCCAGCAGTGAAGCAGGACAGGCGACCATGAACACTGAAGCTTTCTTT.

DNA for the CDR3: TGTGCCAGCAGCCCAGGGACAGGGAAACGCAACGAGCAGTTCTTC. Translated: CASSPGTGKRNEQFF. V and J are TRBV5-5 and TRBJ2-1; 9 bases align to TRBD1. There are 15 residues in the CDR3. The V gene's germline CDR1 is SGHKS and CDR2 YYEKEE (reference sequence). The V segment lost 4 bases and the J segment 10 bases; nucleotides outside the gene matches: 12. Combining the CDR3 with reference TRBV5-5 and TRBJ2-1 gives the whole variable domain DAGVTQSPTHLIKTRGQQVTLRCSPISGHKSVSWYQQVLGQGPQFIFQYYEKEERGRGNFPDRFSARQFPNYSSELNVNALLLGDSALYLCASSPGTGKRNEQFFGPGTRLTVL.

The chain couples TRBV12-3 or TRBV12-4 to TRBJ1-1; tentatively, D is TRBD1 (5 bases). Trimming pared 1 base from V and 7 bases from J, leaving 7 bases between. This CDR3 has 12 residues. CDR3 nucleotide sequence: TGTGCCAGCAGTTTAGGGCAGGGTGAAGCTTTCTTT. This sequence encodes CASSLGQGEAFF.

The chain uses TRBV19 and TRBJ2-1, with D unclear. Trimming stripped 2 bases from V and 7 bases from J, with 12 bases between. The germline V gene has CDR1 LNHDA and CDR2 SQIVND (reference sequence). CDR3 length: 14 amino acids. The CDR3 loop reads CASSISGPTNEQFF. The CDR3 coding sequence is TGTGCCAGTAGTATATCAGGACCTACGAATGAGCAGTTCTTC.

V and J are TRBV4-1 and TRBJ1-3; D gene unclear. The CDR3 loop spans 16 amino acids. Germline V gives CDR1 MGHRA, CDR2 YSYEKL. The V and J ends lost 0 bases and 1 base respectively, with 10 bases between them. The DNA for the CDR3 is TGCGCCAGCAGCCAAGAAGGGTGGGGATCTGGAAACACCATATATTTT. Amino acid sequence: CASSQEGWGSGNTIYF.